The 14 T cell receptor beta chains in this list originate from one sample, sequenced in a study of identical twins. One entry per CDR3 protein, called by TCRdb with MiXCR from the 5' RACE reads. The table lists about 240,000 distinct CDR3 sequences, roughly 12% of them singletons, with more than 3.5% in the top ten. These same records also appear under a second study, on yellow fever vaccine responses in identical twins.

The sequenced sample consisted of memory (CD45RO+) T cells sorted from blood. Every receptor here comes from a young woman in good health.

This clonotype has just a few counts. The CDR3 loop is CASSLTGLAGGGWGRDEQFF. In nucleotides, the CDR3 is TGTGCCAGCAGCTTAACGGGTCTAGCGGGAGGAGGTTGGGGTCGGGATGAGCAGTTCTTC. The chain joins TRBV7-3 to TRBJ2-1, with TRBD2 identical over 11 bases. Germline V gene data show CDR1 as SGHTA and CDR2 as FQGTGA. This CDR3 region has 20 residues. V shed 0 bases and J 8 bases; nucleotides not matched to a gene: 18. Based on the CDR3 plus reference TRBV7-3 and TRBJ2-1, the full variable domain is GAGVSQTPSNKVTEKGKYVELRCDPISGHTALYWYRQSLGQGPEFLIYFQGTGAADDSGLPNDRFFAVRPEGSVSTLKIQRTERGDSAVYLCASSLTGLAGGGWGRDEQFFGPGTRLTVL.

This clonotype came up a few times. The chain employs TRBV20-1 and TRBJ2-7; tentatively, D is TRBD2 (5 bases). The CDR3 has 12 residues. V lost 3 bases and J 6 bases, leaving 12 bases between the germline ends. The V gene's germline CDR1 is DFQATT and CDR2 SNEGSKA (reference sequence). The CDR3 sequence is CSASPSSPEQYF. The CDR3 DNA is TGCAGTGCTAGTCCTAGCAGCCCCGAGCAGTACTTC.

There are many counts of this clonotype. This sequence joins TRBV3-1 and TRBJ2-3; unclear D gene. The CDR3 sequence is 15 residues long. Germline V gene lookup returns CDR1 LGHDT and CDR2 YNNKEL (reference sequence). V lost 0 bases to trimming and J lost 0 bases, with 7 bases between them. The CDR3 spells CASSQDGISTDTQYF. CDR3 DNA sequence: TGTGCCAGCAGCCAAGATGGGATTAGCACAGATACGCAGTATTTT.

This clonotype was picked up a small number of times. The CDR3 nucleotides read TGCGCCAGCAGCTTGGGGGGACTCGTCCGCGATGAGCAGTTCTTC. Translating gives CASSLGGLVRDEQFF. The chain employs TRBV5-1 and TRBJ2-1; a weak D match, TRBD2 (6 bases). The CDR3 consists of 15 residues. The ends were cut back, 0 bases at V and 8 bases at J, with 15 bases in the middle. Looked up from germline, CDR1 is SGHRS and CDR2 is YFSETQ.

The V and J genes are TRBV20-1 and TRBJ2-3; D not certain. The CDR3 spans 14 residues. Germline assignment: CDR1 DFQATT and CDR2 SNEGSKA (reference sequence). Trimming cost V 3 bases and J 5 bases, with 15 bases left between them. The CDR3, as DNA: TGCAGTGCTAGTAGGACCAATTCCATAGATACGCAGTATTTT. This codes for CSASRTNSIDTQYF.

The gene calls are TRBV20-1 and TRBJ2-7; no reliable D call. The CDR3 covers 13 residues. V was clipped by 6 bases and J by 1 base, with 13 bases between them. Germline V CDR1 and CDR2: DFQATT, SNEGSKA (reference sequence). The CDR3 loop is CSAIQRPSYEQYF. CDR3 in DNA: TGCAGTGCCATCCAGCGACCTTCCTACGAGCAGTACTTC.

This clonotype has a handful of counts. The CDR3 nucleotides are TGTGCCAGCAGCTTAGTTACCAGGGGACCCACCGGGGAGCTGTTTTTT. Translating it yields CASSLVTRGPTGELFF. This chain connects TRBV11-2 to TRBJ2-2, with a possible D match to TRBD1 (6 bases). Trimming took 1 base from V and 4 from J, leaving 13 bases between them. The CDR3 spans 16 residues. The germline CDR1 and CDR2 sequences are SGHAT and FQNNGV.

The chain recombines TRBV28 with TRBJ2-3, with D uncertain. The CDR3 consists of 15 residues. Germline lookup yields CDR1 MDHEN and CDR2 SYDVKM. V was clipped by 2 bases and J by 0 bases, with 9 bases between them. The CDR3 region has the DNA TGTGCCAGCAGTTTAGAGGACGGCAGCACAGATACGCAGTATTTT. It codes for CASSLEDGSTDTQYF.

This clonotype occurred a few times. The chain links TRBV11-3 to TRBJ2-2, with 8 bases fitting TRBD2. V shed 4 bases and J 5 bases; nucleotides not matched to a gene: 6. The CDR3 loop spans 15 amino acids. Looked up from germline, CDR1 is SGHNT and CDR2 is YENEEA. The CDR3: CASSSTGGGTGELFF. The CDR3 DNA sequence: TGTGCCAGCAGCTCAACGGGGGGGGGAACCGGGGAGCTGTTTTTT.

This rearrangement joins TRBV2 to TRBJ1-2; weak D call: TRBD1 (6 bases). Germline values: CDR1 SNHLY, CDR2 FYNNEI. This CDR3 comprises 14 residues. Trimming took off 6 bases at V and 4 bases at J, with 15 bases between the two ends. In DNA form, the CDR3 reads TGTGCCAGCAGAGAACTTGACAGGTTCTATGGCTACACCTTC. Protein: CASRELDRFYGYTF.

In the case of this clonotype: One end of the junction does not line up with germline, which may come from a read error. The genes are TRBV27 and TRBJ2-2; D may be TRBD2 (6 bases). CDR1 is MNHEY and CDR2 is SMNVEV in the germline V gene (reference sequence). There are 15 residues in the CDR3. CDR3 sequence reads: CASSLGVPLTGGLFF. In DNA, the CDR3 is TGTGCCAGCAGTTTGGGGGTACCCTTAACCGGGGGGCTGTTTTTT.

This clonotype was seen more than once but under ten times. The rearrangement links TRBV6-1 to TRBJ1-1; D not certain. Trimming took 5 bases from V and 1 from J, leaving 11 bases between them. Germline CDR1 is MNHNS and CDR2 is SASEGT. This CDR3 contains 14 residues. CDR3 loop: CASSRQFENTEAFF. The CDR3 nucleotides read TGTGCCAGCAGTAGGCAATTCGAGAACACTGAAGCTTTCTTT.

The genes are TRBV5-1 and TRBJ1-2, with 7 bases identical to TRBD1. The CDR3 runs to 13 residues. The V and J ends lost 3 bases and 3 bases, in that order; junction bases with no gene match: 2. Looked up from germline, CDR1 is SGHRS and CDR2 is YFSETQ. The CDR3 protein is CASSSTGDYGYTF. The CDR3 nucleotides are TGCGCCAGCAGCTCCACAGGGGACTATGGCTACACCTTC.

This chain connects TRBV28 to TRBJ2-7; D is unclear. Between the trimmed V and J ends, which lost 2 bases and 11 bases, there was a span of 16 bases. The V gene's germline CDR1 is MDHEN and CDR2 SYDVKM. CDR3 length: 13 amino acids. In DNA, the CDR3 is TGTGCCAGCAGTTTACCCGGGCTTGGCCTGGAGTACTTC. This encodes CASSLPGLGLEYF.